This entry is about one TCR beta chain. The data stem from a study of blood T cells in healthy people across ages. Through a sample-barcoded 5' primer and a J-beta primer mix, a second PCR was run for roughly 6 to 12 cycles. MiXCR, applied by TCRdb to the 5' RACE reads, yields one record per CDR3 protein. Among approximately 1,000,000 distinct CDR3 sequences listed, more than 30% were seen once. This CDR3 comprises 16 residues. Trimming took 6 bases from V and 3 from J; bases not matched to a gene: 4. This clonotype was obtained from a man aged 18 to 29 in good health. Input material: blood. V and J are TRBV12-3 or TRBV12-4 and TRBJ2-3, with 15 bases identical to TRBD2. CDR3 DNA sequence: TGTGCCAGCAGCCGGACTAGCGGGGGGGGAACAGATACGCAGTATTTT. It codes for CASSRTSGGGTDTQYF.